Below, 25 T cell receptor beta chains from the same sample are listed, as sequenced in a study of blood T cell repertoires in COVID-19. Clones were sequenced by immunoSEQ multiplex PCR, and TCRdb holds only the in-frame ones, with some missing. Here the sample spans approximately 230,000 clones, approximately 79% being singletons. Sequenced sample: peripheral blood. Receptors were obtained from a woman older than 75 with active or convalescent COVID-19.

V usage is TRBV14 and J usage is TRBJ2-3; tentative D call: TRBD2 (5 bases). The CDR3 extends over 18 amino acids. The V and J ends lost 4 bases and 0 bases respectively, with 20 bases between them. Germline V gives CDR1 SGHDN, CDR2 FVKESK. The CDR3 spells CASSRLLLLGGSTDTQYF. CDR3 sequence (DNA): TGTGCCAGCAGCCGACTCCTATTACTAGGCGGAAGCACAGATACGCAGTATTTT.

The chain joins TRBV28 to TRBJ2-7; possible D gene TRBD2, 5 bases. This CDR3 is 12 amino acids long. The germline V and J ends were trimmed by 6 bases and 12 bases, with 18 bases remaining between them. Germline CDR1 and CDR2: MDHEN and SYDVKM. CDR3 DNA sequence: TGTGCCAGCAGCCCGCCGGGGAGATCCTTGTACTTC. As protein: CASSPPGRSLYF.

The chain uses TRBV25-1 and TRBJ2-3; D call uncertain. The germline V and J ends were trimmed by 0 bases and 3 bases, with 10 bases remaining between them. This CDR3 has 15 residues. Per germline, CDR1 MGHDK and CDR2 SYGVNS. In DNA form, the CDR3 reads TGTGCCAGCAGTGAATATTCCACCGGGACAGATACGCAGTATTTT. The encoded protein is CASSEYSTGTDTQYF. The variable domain in full, completed from reference TRBV25-1 and TRBJ2-3, reads EADIYQTPRYLVIGTGKKITLECSQTMGHDKMYWYQQDPGMELHLIHYSYGVNSTEKGDLSSESTVSRIRTEHFPLTLESARPSHTSQYLCASSEYSTGTDTQYFGPGTRLTVL.

The V call is TRBV13, the J call TRBJ2-1; the match to TRBD2 covers 8 bases. The CDR3 is 20 amino acids. J lost 0 bases, V lost 0 bases, and 13 bases had no gene match. CDR1 is PRHDT, CDR2 FYEKMQ, per germline (reference sequence). In DNA, the CDR3 is TGTGCCAGCAGCTTAGGCCTTGCTAGCGGGTTCGGAAGCTCCTACAATGAGCAGTTCTTC. Its protein is CASSLGLASGFGSSYNEQFF. Drawing the rest from reference TRBV13 and TRBJ2-1, the complete variable domain is AAGVIQSPRHLIKEKRETATLKCYPIPRHDTVYWYQQGPGQDPQFLISFYEKMQSDKGSIPDRFSAQQFSDYHSELNMSSLELGDSALYFCASSLGLASGFGSSYNEQFFGPGTRLTVL.

The gene calls are TRBV5-1 and TRBJ2-7; 10 bases agree with TRBD2. The CDR3 has 15 amino acids. Per germline, CDR1 SGHRS and CDR2 YFSETQ. The J segment lost 3 bases and the V segment lost 4 bases, leaving 7 bases of the junction unmatched. This CDR3 reads CASSLGAGGFYEQYF. As DNA, the CDR3 is TGCGCCAGCAGCCTCGGAGCGGGGGGGTTCTACGAGCAGTACTTC.

This sequence joins TRBV5-6 and TRBJ1-1; D not resolved. The CDR3 covers 13 residues. Germline CDR1 and CDR2: SGHDT and YYEEEE. Trimming stripped 4 bases from V and 5 bases from J, with 12 bases between. In DNA form, the CDR3 reads TGTGCCAGCAGCCCTTACACGGGGACTGAAGCTTTCTTT. Protein: CASSPYTGTEAFF.

The chain joins TRBV7-4 to TRBJ1-5; perhaps TRBD1 as D (5 bases). Trimming removed 6 bases from V and 4 bases from J, with 16 bases in between. This CDR3 spans 15 amino acids. CDR1 is SGHVT, CDR2 SQSDAQ, per germline. The CDR3 loop is CASSKGVRANQPQHF. The CDR3 DNA sequence: TGTGCCAGCAGTAAAGGTGTCAGGGCAAATCAGCCCCAGCATTTT.

The chain links TRBV4-1 to TRBJ1-4; maybe TRBD1 (5 bases). The V gene's germline CDR1 is MGHRA and CDR2 YSYEKL. Trimming stripped 3 bases from V and 3 bases from J, with 11 bases between. The CDR3 is 15 amino acids. The CDR3 here is CASSQRTSSNEKLFF. CDR3 DNA sequence: TGCGCCAGCAGCCAGAGGACAAGCTCTAATGAAAAACTGTTTTTT.

The chain couples TRBV9 to TRBJ1-6; D might be TRBD1 (5 bases). The CDR3 runs to 15 residues. Trimming removed 4 bases from V and 6 bases from J, with 14 bases in between. Germline CDR1 and CDR2: SGDLS and YYNGEE. CDR3 sequence reads: CASSPEGRINSPLHF. Here the CDR3 DNA reads TGTGCCAGCAGCCCGGAGGGACGGATTAATTCACCCCTCCACTTT.

This chain links TRBV10-2 with TRBJ1-1; 7 bases line up with TRBD1. The V and J ends lost 2 bases and 8 bases, in that order; junction bases with no gene match: 8. Per the germline V gene, CDR1 is WSHSY and CDR2 is SAAADI. CDR3 length: 14 residues. CDR3 loop: CASSEIGQAAEAFF. In DNA, the CDR3 is TGCGCCAGCAGTGAGATAGGACAGGCTGCAGAAGCTTTCTTT.

The chain employs TRBV6-7 and TRBJ1-5; D unclear. TRBV6-7 is noted as an ORF with a role that remains uncertain. The CDR3 is made up of 18 amino acids. Trimming cost V 2 bases and J 2 bases, with 19 bases left between them. Here the CDR3 reads CASSYRVGRKFGNQPQHF. DNA for the CDR3: TGTGCCAGCAGTTACAGAGTGGGGAGAAAGTTTGGCAATCAGCCCCAGCATTTT.

The V call is TRBV29-1, the J call TRBJ2-1, with 9 nucleotides matching TRBD2. The V gene end was trimmed by 6 bases and the J gene end by 4 bases; junction bases not matched to a gene: 10. CDR1 is SQVTM and CDR2 is ANQGSEA in the germline V gene. CDR3 size: 15 residues. Here the CDR3 reads CSVAGLASGYNEQFF. CDR3 DNA sequence: TGCAGCGTAGCGGGACTAGCCAGTGGGTACAATGAGCAGTTCTTC.

The rearrangement links TRBV10-3 to TRBJ2-3; no firm D call. V shed 0 bases and J shed 1 base, with 14 bases lying between them. The CDR3 is 17 residues long. The germline V gene encodes CDR1 ENHRY and CDR2 SYGVKD. The CDR3 DNA sequence: TGTGCCATCAGTGAGTCGAACCTCCCCACTCGCACAGATACGCAGTATTTT. The encoded protein is CAISESNLPTRTDTQYF.

The chain recombines TRBV2 with TRBJ2-7; the match to TRBD1 covers 8 bases. The CDR3 is made up of 16 amino acids. Trimming took 6 bases from V and 1 from J; bases not matched to a gene: 11. CDR1 and CDR2 (germline): SNHLY, FYNNEI. The CDR3 here is CASRYGDRGSSYEQYF. CDR3 bases: TGTGCCAGCAGATATGGTGACAGGGGAAGTTCCTACGAGCAGTACTTC.

The chain employs TRBV14 and TRBJ2-5, with 9 bases fitting TRBD2. The V gene end was trimmed by 4 bases and the J gene end by 1 base; junction bases not matched to a gene: 4. Germline CDR1 and CDR2: SGHDN and FVKESK. The CDR3 has 15 amino acids. CDR3 amino acids: CASSPWTSAQETQYF. The CDR3 bases are TGTGCCAGCAGCCCGTGGACTAGCGCCCAAGAGACCCAGTACTTC.

Only one count was recorded for this clone. The chain links TRBV10-2 to TRBJ2-1, with 8 bases identical to TRBD2. This CDR3 comprises 16 residues. V lost 6 bases and J lost 7; bases outside the gene matches: 14. In germline, CDR1 is WSHSY, CDR2 SAAADI. The CDR3 spells CASRDLSGSGGNEQFF. In nucleotides, the CDR3 is TGCGCCAGCAGGGACCTCAGCGGGAGTGGAGGGAATGAGCAGTTCTTC.

This CDR3 reads CASSLAGGQGGGYTF. The CDR3 DNA reads as TGTGCCAGCAGCTTAGCGGGCGGACAGGGAGGTGGCTACACCTTC. The chain uses TRBV7-9 and TRBJ1-2, with 8 nucleotides matching TRBD1. CDR3 length equals 15 residues. In germline, CDR1 is SEHNR, CDR2 FQNEAQ (reference sequence). The V segment lost 0 bases and the J segment 7 bases; nucleotides outside the gene matches: 7.

This sequence joins TRBV24-1 and TRBJ2-2; the match to TRBD1 covers 8 bases. CDR1 KGHDR and CDR2 SFDVKD come from the germline V gene. J lost 2 bases, V lost 3 bases, and 7 bases had no gene match. This CDR3 region has 17 residues. CDR3 amino acids: CATSDPIDRGNTGELFF. The CDR3 DNA reads TGTGCCACCAGTGATCCTATAGACAGGGGTAACACCGGGGAGCTGTTTTTT.

V is TRBV2 and J is TRBJ1-1, with 8 nucleotides matching TRBD1. CDR1 is SNHLY, CDR2 FYNNEI, per germline. The CDR3 has 14 amino acids. Trimming at V came to 8 bases and at J to 4 bases, leaving 9 bases not matched to a gene. CDR3 amino acids: CASQTGGLRTEAFF. The CDR3 region has the DNA TGTGCCAGCCAAACAGGGGGTCTGCGCACTGAAGCTTTCTTT.

V gene TRBV2 combines with J gene TRBJ2-3; tentatively, D is TRBD1 (6 bases). Germline values: CDR1 SNHLY, CDR2 FYNNEI. The length of the CDR3 is 14 residues. Deletions cut 7 bases from V and 2 bases from J, with 13 bases between. The CDR3 nucleotides are TGTGCCAGCAATTTGCACAGGGTCACAGATACGCAGTATTTT. Protein sequence: CASNLHRVTDTQYF. Full variable domain (remainder filled in from reference TRBV2 and TRBJ2-3): EPEVTQTPSHQVTQMGQEVILRCVPISNHLYFYWYRQILGQKVEFLVSFYNNEISEKSEIFDDQFSVERPDGSNFTLKIRSTKLEDSAMYFCASNLHRVTDTQYFGPGTRLTVL.

This clone was seen repeatedly, ten times or more. The V and J genes are TRBV5-4 and TRBJ2-2, with D possibly being TRBD2 (6 bases). The CDR3 runs to 15 residues. Germline-derived CDR1 and CDR2 are SGHNT and YYREEE (reference sequence). V dropped 3 bases and J dropped 0 bases, with 9 bases sitting between them. The CDR3 loop reads CASSSGVSNTGELFF. Here the CDR3 DNA reads TGTGCCAGCAGCTCGGGGGTATCGAACACCGGGGAGCTGTTTTTT.

Only a few counts were recorded for this clone. A junction end diverges from the germline sequence, so it may reflect a read error. The gene calls are TRBV19 and TRBJ2-5; TRBD1 aligns across 7 bases. The CDR3 runs 13 residues. Germline CDR1 reads LNHDA; CDR2 reads SQIVND (reference sequence). The CDR3: CASSRQGQETQYF. CDR3 bases: TGTGCCAGCAGTAGACAGGGACAAGAGACCCAGTACTTC.

This clone was seen a few times. The chain is built from TRBV19 and TRBJ1-1, with no clear D. With 0 bases removed from V and 4 bases from J, the gap between germline ends came to 12 bases. CDR1 is LNHDA, CDR2 SQIVND, per germline (reference sequence). This CDR3 spans 15 amino acids. Here the CDR3 DNA reads TGTGCCAGTAGTATAGATGAGGTTTTTGGCACTGAAGCTTTCTTT. Residues: CASSIDEVFGTEAFF. Full variable domain (remainder filled in from reference TRBV19 and TRBJ1-1): DGGITQSPKYLFRKEGQNVTLSCEQNLNHDAMYWYRQDPGQGLRLIYYSQIVNDFQKGDIAEGYSVSREKKESFPLTVTSAQKNPTAFYLCASSIDEVFGTEAFFGQGTRLTVV.

The J gene is TRBJ2-7, the V gene TRBV28; D is uncertain. The germline V gene has CDR1 MDHEN and CDR2 SYDVKM. V was shortened by 6 bases and J by 0 bases, with 18 bases between the two germline ends. The CDR3 has 16 amino acids. The CDR3 DNA follows: TGTGCCAGCAGCTTGAAGGTGCAGGCTCCCTCCTACGAGCAGTACTTC. This encodes CASSLKVQAPSYEQYF.

CDR3 loop: CASSSSGSRTYNEQFF. The CDR3 region has the DNA TGTGCCAGCAGCTCCAGCGGGAGTAGGACCTACAATGAGCAGTTCTTC. The V gene is TRBV7-9, the J gene TRBJ2-1; 8 nucleotides line up with TRBD2. This CDR3 has 16 amino acids. V gave up 4 bases and J gave up 2 bases; unmatched junction bases: 7. Germline CDR1 reads SEHNR; CDR2 reads FQNEAQ (reference sequence).